The present T cell receptor (beta chain) was sequenced within a study of shared clonotypes between healthy human individuals (dated by TCRdb to about 2020). In the study overall: A few men and a couple of women, aged 18 to 49 years, made up the cohort. Different laboratories and diverse techniques were used to prepare libraries and sequence TCR repertoires, to increase sequencing depth and limit assay-specific biases. Blood TCR repertoires of five healthy adults were deeply sequenced to estimate repertoire size and the extent of clonotype sharing between individuals. For each donor, three plates each were used for CD4 naive and CD4 memory, two plates were used for CD8 naive, and one plate was used for CD8 memory. Per donor, leukapheresis produced somewhere between about 0.8 and 9 billion PBMCs.

Note on this clone: Its recognized antigen is unknown. The missing conserved phenylalanine or tryptophan at the end of this CDR3 makes a read error likely.

Using the deep immunoSEQ assay, TCR CDR3 regions were amplified from genomic DNA by multiplex PCR. Extracted genomic DNA from each cell subset was distributed evenly across all wells of several immunoSEQ 96-well plates, and each plate was treated as a replicate. For sorted subsets, around 200 ng genomic DNA, equal to tens of thousands of T cell genomes, was loaded into each replicate PCR. The purified libraries were quantified using a Qubit 3.0 fluorometer, sized with a Bioanalyzer 2100, and then quantified again using the KAPA Library Quantification kit. Each immunoSEQ 96-well plate was sequenced on its own single-read 150-cycle Illumina NextSeq 550 flow cell. In the original analysis: Because only junctional sequences without quality scores were contained in the immunoSEQ output, filtering matching that applied to full-length reads could not be performed. Sequences were annotated with PyIR, a Python wrapper for IgBLAST v1.9, using IMGT germline references to assign V/J genes and CDR3. Reads with weak V/J assignments (E-value above 1e-6), missing CDR3, stop codons, out-of-frame junctions, or ambiguous translated residues were removed. V3J clonotypes were defined as sequences sharing an identical inferred V gene, J gene, and CDR3 amino acid sequence. To compute the percentage overlap between repertoires, the number of shared unique clonotypes was divided by the size of the smaller repertoire. Richness of each repertoire was evaluated using RTK rarefaction, the Chao1 estimator, and Recon v2.1 estimates of unobserved clonotypes. Generation probabilities were computed with OLGA for all TCRbeta clonotypes obtained by the gDNA method from several donors. Held by TCRdb, this immuneACCESS table contains in-frame sequences only and omits some clones. Under half of the omission traces to an unresolved V gene where checked; the cause of the rest is unknown. V, J and clone size are those of that table, while D and trimming were read from the DNA. Present in this sample are about 2 million clones, less than 95% of which were seen just once. Around 1.1% of the sample lies in the top ten.

CDR1 and CDR2, per the germline V gene, are MNHEY and SVGAGI. Trimming takes 6 bases from V and 5 bases from J, and the germline ends sit 16 bases apart. The CDR3 extends over 14 residues, inclusive of both ends. Only the CDR3 portion is preserved as DNA: 42 bases, with reading frame beginning at the first base. CD8 naive samples were obtained by positive selection for CCR7 among CD45RO-negative cells, yielding a CD45RA+CCR7+ population from which TemRA cells were excluded. Donors were healthy HIV-negative adults with no recently reported acute infections or vaccinations. Every donor was a Caucasian adult residing in Nashville, Tennessee, USA. Blood was obtained by leukapheresis, after which PBMCs were separated by Ficoll-Histopaque density gradient centrifugation and cryopreserved in liquid nitrogen vapor phase. Purity and quantity of every magnetically sorted T cell population were checked by analytical flow cytometry. Genomic DNA was isolated from every sorted fraction and measured by UV absorbance on a Nanodrop 2000c.

Findings and caveats that apply to the study as a whole: Pairwise subsampling indicated that sequencing depth was expected to affect the degree of clonotype sharing among donors. Because the study included only a small number of donors, the genetic and exposure-history diversity represented was limited. Compared with non-shared clonotypes, the clonotypes found in all four sorted-subset donors had higher generation probabilities. Sharing across a few donors was observed for about 4.8% of naive CD4, about 4% of naive CD8, over 2% of memory CD4, and roughly 0.43% of memory CD8 clonotypes. Estimated clonotype richness was generally larger for naive than for memory subsets. Sampling was restricted to blood, and TCR repertoires in tissue are likely to differ from TCR repertoires in blood. Incomplete sequencing was indicated by rarefaction of sorted-subset datasets, despite the large sequencing depth.

The receptor was isolated from a man aged 18 to 29 in good health. Here the chain combines TRBV6-5 and TRBJ1-1; the D gene identity is not certain. Specimen: naive CD8+ T cells sorted from blood. Read against the paper, the sample's cell subset or site label means: CD45RA+CCR7+. DNA sequence: TGTGCCAGCAGCTACCTGGAGGGAAGGACTGAAGCTTTCCTT. Translation gives CASSYLEGRTEAFL.